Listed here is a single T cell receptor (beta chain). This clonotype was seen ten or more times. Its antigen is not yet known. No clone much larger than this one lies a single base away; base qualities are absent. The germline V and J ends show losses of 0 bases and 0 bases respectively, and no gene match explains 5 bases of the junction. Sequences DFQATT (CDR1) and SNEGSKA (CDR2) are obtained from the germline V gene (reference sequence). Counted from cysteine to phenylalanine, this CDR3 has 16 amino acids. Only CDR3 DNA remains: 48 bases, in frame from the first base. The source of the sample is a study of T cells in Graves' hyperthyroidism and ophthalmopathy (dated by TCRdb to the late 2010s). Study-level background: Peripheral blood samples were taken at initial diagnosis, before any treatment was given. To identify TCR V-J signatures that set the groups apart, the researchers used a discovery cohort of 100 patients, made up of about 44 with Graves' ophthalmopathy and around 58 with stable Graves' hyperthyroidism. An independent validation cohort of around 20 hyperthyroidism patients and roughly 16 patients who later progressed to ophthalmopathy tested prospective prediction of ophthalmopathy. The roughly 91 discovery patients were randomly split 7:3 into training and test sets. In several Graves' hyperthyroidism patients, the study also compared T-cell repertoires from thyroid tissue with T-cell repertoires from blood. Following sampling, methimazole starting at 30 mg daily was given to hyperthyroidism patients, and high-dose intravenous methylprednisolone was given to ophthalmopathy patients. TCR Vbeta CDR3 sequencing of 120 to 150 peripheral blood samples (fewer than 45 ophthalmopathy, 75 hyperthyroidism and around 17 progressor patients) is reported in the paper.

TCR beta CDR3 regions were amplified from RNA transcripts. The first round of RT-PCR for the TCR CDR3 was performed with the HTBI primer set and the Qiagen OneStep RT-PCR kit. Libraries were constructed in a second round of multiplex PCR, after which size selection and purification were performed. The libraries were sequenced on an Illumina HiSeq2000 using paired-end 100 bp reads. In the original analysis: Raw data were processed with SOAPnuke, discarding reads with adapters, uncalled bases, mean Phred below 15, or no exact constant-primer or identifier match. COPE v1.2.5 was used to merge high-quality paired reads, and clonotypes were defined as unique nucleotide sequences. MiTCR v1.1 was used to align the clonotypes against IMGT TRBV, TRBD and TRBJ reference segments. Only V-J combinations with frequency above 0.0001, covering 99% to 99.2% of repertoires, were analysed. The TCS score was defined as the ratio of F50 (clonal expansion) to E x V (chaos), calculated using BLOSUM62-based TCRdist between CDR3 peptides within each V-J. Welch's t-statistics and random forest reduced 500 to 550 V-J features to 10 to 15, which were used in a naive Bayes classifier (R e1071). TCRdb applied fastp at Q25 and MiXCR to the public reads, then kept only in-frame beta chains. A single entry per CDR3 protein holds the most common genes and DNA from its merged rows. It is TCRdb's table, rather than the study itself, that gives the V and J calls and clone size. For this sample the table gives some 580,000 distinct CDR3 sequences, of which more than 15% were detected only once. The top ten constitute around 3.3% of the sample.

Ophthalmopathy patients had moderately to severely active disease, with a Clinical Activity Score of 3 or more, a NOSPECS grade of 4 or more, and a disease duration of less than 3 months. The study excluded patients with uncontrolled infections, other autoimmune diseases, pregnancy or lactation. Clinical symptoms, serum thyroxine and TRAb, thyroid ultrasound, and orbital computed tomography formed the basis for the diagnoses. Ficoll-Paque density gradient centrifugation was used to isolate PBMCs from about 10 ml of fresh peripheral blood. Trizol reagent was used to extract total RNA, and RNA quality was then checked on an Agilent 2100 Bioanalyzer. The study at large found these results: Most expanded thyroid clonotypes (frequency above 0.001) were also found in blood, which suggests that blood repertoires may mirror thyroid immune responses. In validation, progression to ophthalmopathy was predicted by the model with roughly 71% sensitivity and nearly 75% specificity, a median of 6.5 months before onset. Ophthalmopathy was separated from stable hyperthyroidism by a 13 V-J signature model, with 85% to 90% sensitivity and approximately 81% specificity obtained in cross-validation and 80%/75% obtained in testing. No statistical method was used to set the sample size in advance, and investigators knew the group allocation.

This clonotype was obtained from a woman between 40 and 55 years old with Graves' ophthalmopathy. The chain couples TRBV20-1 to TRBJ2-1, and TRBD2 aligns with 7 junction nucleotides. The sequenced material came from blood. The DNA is TGCAGTGCTAGAGATGGAGGCGGGAGCTCCTACAATGAGCAGTTCTTC. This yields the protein CSARDGGGSSYNEQFF.